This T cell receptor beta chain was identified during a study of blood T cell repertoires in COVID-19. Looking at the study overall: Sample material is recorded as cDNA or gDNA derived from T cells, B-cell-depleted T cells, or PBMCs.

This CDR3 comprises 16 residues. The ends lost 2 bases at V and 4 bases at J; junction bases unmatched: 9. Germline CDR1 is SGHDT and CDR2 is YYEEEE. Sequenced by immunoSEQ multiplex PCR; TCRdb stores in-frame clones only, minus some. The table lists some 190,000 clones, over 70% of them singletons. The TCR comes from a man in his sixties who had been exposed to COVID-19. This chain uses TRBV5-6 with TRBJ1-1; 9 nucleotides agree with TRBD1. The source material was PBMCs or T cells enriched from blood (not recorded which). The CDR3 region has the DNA TGTGCCAGCAGCTTTGGACAGGGGTGGGGGAGCACTGAAGCTTTCTTT. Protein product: CASSFGQGWGSTEAFF.